The clone carrying this T cell receptor (beta chain) came up once. The antigen is unknown. The sample belongs to a study of T cell responses to AZD1222 COVID-19 vaccine. The table came from immunoSEQ multiplex PCR; TCRdb's copy has only in-frame clones and leaves some out. The profile shows 120,000 to 150,000 clones, approximately 95% of them singletons. V was trimmed by 8 bases and J by 7 bases, leaving 17 bases between them. CDR3 length equals 13 residues. CDR1 and CDR2 (germline): SNHLY, FYNNEI. Overall study results and limits: Spike as a whole was targeted by vaccine-associated CD4 TCRs, dominant at 160-218 and 743-854. Just a handful of AZD1222 recipients tested seropositive at baseline. Receipt of two AZD1222 doses was followed by a rise in Spike-specific TCR breadth and depth.

This rearrangement joins TRBV2 to TRBJ2-5; D remains unclear. The receptor was derived from an adult in good health. Sequencing used peripheral blood, obtained on day 0 of MenACWY control vaccination. The DNA for the CDR3 is TGTGCCAGCTGCGAGACCCCCGTTGGGACCCAGTACTTC. Amino acid sequence: CASCETPVGTQYF. The variable domain in full, with the rest retrieved from reference TRBV2 and TRBJ2-5, is EPEVTQTPSHQVTQMGQEVILRCVPISNHLYFYWYRQILGQKVEFLVSFYNNEISEKSEIFDDQFSVERPDGSNFTLKIRSTKLEDSAMYFCASCETPVGTQYFGPGTRLLVL.